This entry lists 22 T cell receptor beta chains sequenced from one sample in a study of molecular identifiers for immune sequencing clone quantification (dated by TCRdb to about 2018). Library generation was performed with PCR. Sequencing took place on an Illumina HiSeq 4000. Using fastp trimming at Q25 and MiXCR clonotype assembly, TCRdb reanalyzed the public sequencing data and kept in-frame beta chains. Every CDR3 protein is listed once, alongside the most common genes and DNA of its rows. This sample comprises around 460,000 distinct CDR3 sequences, about a fifth of them detected only once. The ten largest clones add up to approximately 0.84% of the sample. What was sequenced was naive CD8+ T cells from blood, with Jurkat cell RNA spiked in. This specimen's cell subset or site label, per the study, means: FACS-sorted CD8+CD4-CCR7+CD45RA+ naive T cells. All receptors derive from a human donor in good health. Some libraries in this study had Jurkat cell RNA spiked in.

Ten or more counts support this clonotype. This chain links TRBV6-6 with TRBJ2-3; D call uncertain. This CDR3 is 12 amino acids long. CDR1 and CDR2 (germline): MNHNY, SVGAGI (reference sequence). Trimming removed 3 bases from V and 4 bases from J, with 5 bases in between. CDR3 nucleotides: TGTGCCAGCAGTTATGCCCCAGATACGCAGTATTTT. It specifies CASSYAPDTQYF.

The chain has TRBV30 and TRBJ2-2; D might be TRBD1 or TRBD2, each matching 5 bases. The V end was cut by 4 bases, the J end by 4 bases, with 10 bases between. CDR1 and CDR2 (germline): GTSNPN, SVGIG (reference sequence). The CDR3 runs to 13 residues. CDR3 loop: CAWKQDFTGELFF. The CDR3 nucleotides read TGTGCCTGGAAACAGGACTTCACCGGGGAGCTGTTTTTT.

The chain carries TRBV6-2 or TRBV6-3 and TRBJ2-7, with D maybe TRBD2 (5 bases). Trimming pared 8 bases from V and 3 bases from J, leaving 17 bases between. Germline-derived CDR1 and CDR2 are MNHEY and SVGEGT. The CDR3 loop spans 14 amino acids. This chain's CDR3 is CASRAWGEDYEQYF. CDR3 DNA sequence: TGTGCCAGCCGGGCCTGGGGAGAGGACTACGAGCAGTACTTC.

This clonotype turned up a few times. The CDR3 nucleotides read TGTGCCAGCACCCCTACCGGAGGAGGACAGGAGACCCAGTACTTC. Encoded protein: CASTPTGGGQETQYF. The rearrangement uses TRBV27 and TRBJ2-5; the D gene is possibly TRBD1 (6 bases). The V and J ends lost 7 bases and 5 bases respectively, with 20 bases between them. The CDR3 is 15 residues long. The germline CDR1 and CDR2 sequences are MNHEY and SMNVEV (reference sequence).

Concerning this clonotype itself: One base away lies a much larger clone, so this may be a sequencing read error. This chain connects TRBV7-6 to TRBJ1-5; D possibly corresponds to TRBD1 (5 bases). There are 13 residues in the CDR3. V was pared by 5 bases and J by 7 bases, with 12 bases between. The germline V gene has CDR1 SGHVS and CDR2 FNYEAQ. CDR3 DNA sequence: TGTGCCAGCAGCGGGGGTCCTAGACAGCCCCAGCATTTT. Translating gives CASSGGPRQPQHF.

Of note for this clonotype: This may be a read error: a much more frequent sequence differs by one nucleotide. The chain links TRBV28 to TRBJ2-7, with 7 bases aligning to TRBD1. Per the germline V gene, CDR1 is MDHEN and CDR2 is SYDVKM. This CDR3 spans 16 amino acids. The V gene end was trimmed by 5 bases and the J gene end by 3 bases; junction bases not matched to a gene: 13. The CDR3, as DNA: TGTGCCAGCAGTCCACTCAAAACAGGGGTGAACTACGAGCAGTACTTC. As protein: CASSPLKTGVNYEQYF.

This clonotype was counted a few times. The V gene is TRBV4-3, the J gene TRBJ2-3, with TRBD2 identical over 8 bases. CDR1 and CDR2 (germline): LGHNA, YSLEER. V shed 0 bases, J shed 6 bases, and the junction held 11 bases outside the gene matches. The CDR3 runs to 17 residues. The CDR3: CASSQDLTSGGRDTQYF. The CDR3 DNA reads as TGCGCCAGCAGCCAAGATCTCACTAGCGGAGGTAGGGATACGCAGTATTTT.

This clonotype turned up a few times. This rearrangement joins TRBV12-3 or TRBV12-4 to TRBJ2-7; 7 nucleotides line up with TRBD1. Trimming removed 7 bases from V and 5 bases from J; junction bases left unmatched: 14. The CDR3 is 15 amino acids. CDR3 residues: CASTLGPGGFHEQYF. CDR3 nucleotide sequence: TGTGCCAGCACCTTAGGTCCAGGGGGTTTCCACGAGCAGTACTTC.

On this clonotype: Since a much larger clone is just one base distant, this may be a read error. This chain links TRBV4-1 with TRBJ2-3; 7 bases line up with TRBD2. Germline V gene lookup returns CDR1 MGHRA and CDR2 YSYEKL. V was clipped by 2 bases and J by 0 bases; unmatched bases: 14. There are 19 residues in the CDR3. As DNA, the CDR3 is TGCGCCAGCAGCCAAAAACCTAGCGGAGTCCAGACTAGCACAGATACGCAGTATTTT. Protein sequence: CASSQKPSGVQTSTDTQYF.

This clonotype was picked up many times. V is TRBV2 and J is TRBJ2-3, with D unclear. Germline V lookup: CDR1 SNHLY, CDR2 FYNNEI. V was shortened by 5 bases and J by 6 bases, with 21 bases between the two germline ends. The CDR3 is made up of 16 amino acids. The DNA of the CDR3 is TGTGCCAGCAGTCCCTTTTTTGGAAGGGCCCGGGATACGCAGTATTTT. Translating it yields CASSPFFGRARDTQYF.

The chain links TRBV6-1 to TRBJ2-7; D unclear. Between the trimmed V and J ends, which lost 8 bases and 7 bases, there was a span of 15 bases. CDR1 and CDR2 from the germline V gene are MNHNS and SASEGT. This CDR3 is 12 amino acids long. The CDR3 sequence is CASLKVGNEQYF. As DNA, the CDR3 is TGTGCCAGCTTGAAGGTCGGCAATGAGCAGTACTTC.

Remarks on this clonotype: This clone may be a read error of a much larger clone one base away. The chain uses TRBV27 and TRBJ2-7, with 8 bases that match TRBD1. This CDR3 has 14 amino acids. The germline CDR1 and CDR2 sequences are MNHEY and SMNVEV (reference sequence). J was trimmed by 6 bases and V by 5 bases; bases with no gene match: 9. In nucleotides, the CDR3 is TGTGCCAGCAGTACAGGGGGAACCACCTCCGAGCAGTACTTC. This sequence encodes CASSTGGTTSEQYF.

This clonotype was counted a few times. The chain is built from TRBV7-9 and TRBJ2-1; 14 bases are a match to TRBD2. Losses at the gene ends were 5 bases for V and 1 base for J; bases not matched to a gene: 13. Germline V gene data show CDR1 as SEHNR and CDR2 as FQNEAQ (reference sequence). This CDR3 region has 20 residues. The CDR3 here is CASSLTSGTSGGRSYNEQFF. The CDR3 DNA reads as TGTGCCAGCAGCCTTACCTCCGGGACTAGCGGGGGTCGGTCCTACAATGAGCAGTTCTTC.

This clonotype was seen many times. The V call is TRBV4-1, the J call TRBJ1-1; D is uncertain. Germline CDR1 and CDR2: MGHRA and YSYEKL. Trimming pared 3 bases from V and 4 bases from J, leaving 21 bases between. The CDR3 runs 17 residues. The CDR3 loop is CASSQAPNLGSSTEAFF. In DNA, the CDR3 is TGCGCCAGCAGCCAGGCCCCTAACCTCGGGAGTTCCACTGAAGCTTTCTTT.

This chain connects TRBV11-2 to TRBJ2-5; D is unclear. The CDR3 is made up of 15 amino acids. Germline assignment: CDR1 SGHAT and CDR2 FQNNGV. V lost 2 bases to trimming and J lost 2 bases, with 12 bases between them. The CDR3 nucleotides read TGTGCCAGCAGCTTATATGCTAGGCCTCAAGAGACCCAGTACTTC. Translated, it gives CASSLYARPQETQYF.

The V gene is TRBV6-2 or TRBV6-3, the J gene TRBJ1-1; the D is unclear. Trimming removed 2 bases at V and 1 base at J, with 8 bases between. The CDR3 has 14 residues. Germline CDR1 is MNHEY and CDR2 is SVGEGT. CDR3 DNA sequence: TGTGCCAGCAGTTACCACCGGGAGAACACTGAAGCTTTCTTT. It yields the protein CASSYHRENTEAFF.

The table lists this clonotype with many counts. At one end, the junction sequence differs from germline, possibly due to a read error. This sequence joins TRBV27 and TRBJ2-3; D unresolved. CDR3 size: 13 residues. CDR1 is MNHEY, CDR2 SMNVEV, per germline (reference sequence). CDR3: CASGFGLTDTQYF. Here the CDR3 DNA reads TGTGCCAGCGGTTTCGGGCTCACAGATACGCAGTATTTT.

The chain couples TRBV9 to TRBJ2-2; 8 bases are shared with TRBD1. Trimming cost V 3 bases and J 3 bases; bases outside gene matches: 7. The V gene's germline CDR1 is SGDLS and CDR2 YYNGEE. CDR3 length: 16 residues. DNA for the CDR3: TGTGCCAGCAGCGACCCCGGGACAGGAGACACCGGGGAGCTGTTTTTT. This sequence encodes CASSDPGTGDTGELFF.

This clonotype was picked up many times. The chain combines TRBV9 with TRBJ1-1, with D possibly TRBD1 on 5 matching bases. The germline CDR1 and CDR2 sequences are SGDLS and YYNGEE. Trimming took 5 bases from V and 4 from J, leaving 21 bases between them. The CDR3 sequence is 16 residues long. The CDR3 DNA reads as TGTGCCAGCAGTTACACAGGAACCTCCTCTGGCACTGAAGCTTTCTTT. Translation: CASSYTGTSSGTEAFF.

This clonotype was picked up one time. One base away lies a much larger clone, so this may be a sequencing read error. The conserved phenylalanine or tryptophan is not found at the CDR3 terminus, so this likely reflects a read error. The J gene is TRBJ2-7, the V gene TRBV7-2; D gene uncertain. V lost 1 base, J lost 3 bases, and 10 bases lay in between. The CDR3 is 14 residues long. CDR1 and CDR2 from the germline V gene are SGHTA and FQGNSA. CDR3 amino acids: CASSLGGLNYEQYS. CDR3 DNA sequence: TGTGCCAGCAGCTTAGGTGGGTTAAACTACGAGCAGTACTCC.

This clonotype was seen a few times. One end of the junction is discordant with germline, which a read error may explain. The chain carries TRBV7-7 and TRBJ2-5; 14 bases line up with TRBD2. The V gene's germline CDR1 is SSHAT and CDR2 FNYEAQ (reference sequence). The CDR3 is 15 amino acids. This CDR3 is CASSSTSGRAETQYF. In DNA form, the CDR3 reads TGTGCTAGCAGCTCGACTAGCGGGAGGGCCGAGACCCAGTACTTC. The full variable domain, rest sourced from reference TRBV7-7 and TRBJ2-5, is GAGVSQSPRYKVTKRGQDVTLRCDPISSHATLYWYQQALGQGPEFLTYFNYEAQPDKSGLPSDRFSAERPEGSISTLTIQRTEQRDSAMYRCASSSTSGRAETQYFGPGTRLLVL.

The sample holds many counts of this clonotype. CDR3 bases: TGCGCCAGCAGCCTTCTCTTGGACACGAACTATGGCTACACCTTC. Its protein product is CASSLLLDTNYGYTF. V usage is TRBV4-1 and J usage is TRBJ1-2; possibly TRBD1 for D (5 bases). Germline assignment: CDR1 MGHRA and CDR2 YSYEKL. This CDR3 is 15 amino acids long. Trimming took off 4 bases at V and 2 bases at J, with 14 bases between the two ends.